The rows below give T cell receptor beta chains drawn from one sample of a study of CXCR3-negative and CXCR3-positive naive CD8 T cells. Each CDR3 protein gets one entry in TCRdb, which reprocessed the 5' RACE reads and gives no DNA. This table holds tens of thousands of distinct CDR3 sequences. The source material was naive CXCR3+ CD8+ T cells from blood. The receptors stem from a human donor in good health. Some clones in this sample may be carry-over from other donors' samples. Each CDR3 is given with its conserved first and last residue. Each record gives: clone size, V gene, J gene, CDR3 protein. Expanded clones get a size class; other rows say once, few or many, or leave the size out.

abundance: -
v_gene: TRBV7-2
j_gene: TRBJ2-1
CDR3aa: CASSLWSLLTNTGGDNEQFF

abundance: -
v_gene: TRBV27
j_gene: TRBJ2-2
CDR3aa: CASRPGGGELFF

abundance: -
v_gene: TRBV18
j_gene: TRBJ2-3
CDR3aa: CASSPSGLSTDTQYF

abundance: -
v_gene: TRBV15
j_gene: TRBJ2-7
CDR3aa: CATSRGLGYYEQYF

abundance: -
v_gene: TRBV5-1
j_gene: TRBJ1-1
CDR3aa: CASSLVRLNTVAFF

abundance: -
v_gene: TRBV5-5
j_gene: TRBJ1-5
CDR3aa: CASSWTGTDQPQHF

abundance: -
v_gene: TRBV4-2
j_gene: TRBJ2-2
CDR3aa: CASSQERSRGGELFF

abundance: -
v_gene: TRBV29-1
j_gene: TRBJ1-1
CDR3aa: CSADEKGENTEAFF

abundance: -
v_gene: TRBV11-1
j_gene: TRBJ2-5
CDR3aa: CASSLERAGETQYF

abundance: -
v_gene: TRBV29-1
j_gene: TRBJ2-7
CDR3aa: CSVDQEGFPYF

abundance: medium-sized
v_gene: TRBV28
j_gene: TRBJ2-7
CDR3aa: CASILSLGNVYEQYF

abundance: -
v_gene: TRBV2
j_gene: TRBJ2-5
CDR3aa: CASSEVTIQETQYF

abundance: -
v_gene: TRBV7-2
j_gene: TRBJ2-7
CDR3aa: CASSLWLASYEQYF

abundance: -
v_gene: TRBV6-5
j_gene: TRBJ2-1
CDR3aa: CASQFGASSYNEQFF

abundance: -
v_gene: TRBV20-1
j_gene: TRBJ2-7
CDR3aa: CSARTGGGPYEQYF

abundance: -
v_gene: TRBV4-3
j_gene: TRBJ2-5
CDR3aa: CASSQEWETGTGKKQETQYF

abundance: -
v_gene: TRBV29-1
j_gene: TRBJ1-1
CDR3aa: CSVATNTEAFF

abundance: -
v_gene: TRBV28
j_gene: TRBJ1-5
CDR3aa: CASSLFRGVDNQPQHF

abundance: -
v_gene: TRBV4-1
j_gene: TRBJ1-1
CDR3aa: CASSQIGQGYGAFF

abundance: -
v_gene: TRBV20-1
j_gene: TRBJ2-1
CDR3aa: CSARARGTSLGVEQFF

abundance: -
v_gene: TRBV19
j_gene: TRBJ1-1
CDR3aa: CASSIGVREAFF

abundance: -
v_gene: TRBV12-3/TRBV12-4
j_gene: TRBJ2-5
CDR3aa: CASSGTGYETQYF